The next 25 T cell receptor beta chains were all read from a single sample in a study of long-term antiretroviral therapy in people with HIV. Running of the v3.0 immunoSEQ assay took place at survey level. Clones were read by immunoSEQ multiplex PCR, and TCRdb kept only the in-frame ones, dropping some. The sample holds about 24,000 clones, about 91% seen once. This specimen was unsorted PBMCs, taken 1.8 years before starting antiretroviral therapy. These receptors were obtained from a man between 45 and 60 years old with HIV.

This clone occurred once. The chain combines TRBV5-1 with TRBJ2-5; D unclear. Trimming shortened V by 6 bases and J by 2 bases, and 11 bases separated the two germline ends. CDR3 length: 13 amino acids. Germline V gene data show CDR1 as SGHRS and CDR2 as YFSETQ. The CDR3 nucleotides read TGCGCCAGCAAACGGGCAGCACAAGAGACCCAGTACTTC. Translated: CASKRAAQETQYF. Using reference TRBV5-1 and TRBJ2-5 for the parts outside the CDR3, the full variable domain is KAGVTQTPRYLIKTRGQQVTLSCSPISGHRSVSWYQQTPGQGLQFLFEYFSETQRNKGNFPGRFSGRQFSNSRSEMNVSTLELGDSALYLCASKRAAQETQYFGPGTRLLVL.

The chain is built from TRBV28 and TRBJ2-2; D unresolved. Per the germline V gene, CDR1 is MDHEN and CDR2 is SYDVKM. The CDR3 loop spans 13 amino acids. V lost 6 bases and J 7 bases, leaving 12 bases between the germline ends. The CDR3 is CASRNGDVGELFF. The CDR3 DNA sequence: TGTGCCAGCAGGAATGGGGATGTCGGGGAGCTGTTTTTT.

The chain joins TRBV11-2 to TRBJ2-7; no reliable D call. CDR3 size: 14 residues. V lost 3 bases and J 1 base, leaving 10 bases between the germline ends. Germline loops: CDR1 SGHAT, CDR2 FQNNGV. The CDR3 nucleotides read TGTGCCAGCAGCTTGCCGGCTCCATCCTACGAGCAGTACTTC. As protein: CASSLPAPSYEQYF. The full variable domain, rest sourced from reference TRBV11-2 and TRBJ2-7, is EAGVAQSPRYKIIEKRQSVAFWCNPISGHATLYWYQQILGQGPKLLIQFQNNGVVDDSQLPKDRFSAERLKGVDSTLKIQPAKLEDSAVYLCASSLPAPSYEQYFGPGTRLTVT.

This rearrangement joins TRBV7-2 to TRBJ2-2; 10 nucleotides align to TRBD2. This CDR3 contains 17 residues. Germline CDR1 reads SGHTA; CDR2 reads FQGNSA. V shed 5 bases and J 6 bases; nucleotides not matched to a gene: 12. CDR3 in amino acids: CASSPELAGSWAGELFF. The DNA for the CDR3 is TGTGCCAGCAGCCCAGAACTAGCGGGAAGTTGGGCCGGGGAGCTGTTTTTT.

This sequence joins TRBV5-1 and TRBJ2-5, with 8 bases matching TRBD2. The CDR3 runs 14 residues. The V segment lost 0 bases and the J segment 4 bases; nucleotides outside the gene matches: 2. Germline V gene lookup returns CDR1 SGHRS and CDR2 YFSETQ. CDR3 residues: CASSLDSGGETQYF. Here the CDR3 DNA reads TGCGCCAGCAGCTTGGACAGCGGGGGAGAGACCCAGTACTTC.

The V call is TRBV7-9, the J call TRBJ1-3; perhaps TRBD1 as D (5 bases). The germline V gene has CDR1 SEHNR and CDR2 FQNEAQ (reference sequence). The CDR3 has 15 residues. Deletions cut 0 bases from V and 2 bases from J, with 8 bases between. The CDR3 nucleotides are TGTGCCAGCAGCTTAGCCGGGGCAACTGGAAACACCATATATTTT. Encoded protein: CASSLAGATGNTIYF.

V is TRBV30 and J is TRBJ2-5; TRBD2 agrees at 8 bases. Trimming took 3 bases from V and 6 from J; bases not matched to a gene: 6. This CDR3 contains 13 residues. Germline CDR1 GTSNPN, CDR2 SVGIG (reference sequence). Here the CDR3 reads CAWSGSGKKTQYF. The CDR3, as DNA: TGTGCCTGGAGCGGTAGCGGGAAAAAGACCCAGTACTTC.

The rearrangement links TRBV2 to TRBJ2-5; D is perhaps TRBD2 (6 bases). This CDR3 contains 14 residues. CDR1 is SNHLY, CDR2 FYNNEI, per germline. The V end was cut by 10 bases, the J end by 4 bases, with 19 bases between. CDR3 nucleotides: TGTGCCACCGCGGGGAGTCGATCGTCAGAGACCCAGTACTTC. This encodes CATAGSRSSETQYF.

The genes are TRBV9 and TRBJ2-1; 9 nucleotides line up with TRBD2. V lost 2 bases, J lost 0 bases, and 0 bases stayed unmatched. This CDR3 region has 15 residues. Germline CDR1 reads SGDLS; CDR2 reads YYNGEE. In DNA, the CDR3 is TGTGCCAGCAGCGTTAGCGGGAGCTCCTACAATGAGCAGTTCTTC. Amino acid sequence: CASSVSGSSYNEQFF.

The chain has TRBV29-1 and TRBJ1-1; D might be TRBD1 (5 bases). The germline V and J ends were trimmed by 7 bases and 1 base, with 13 bases remaining between them. Germline V gene data show CDR1 as SQVTM and CDR2 as ANQGSEA. The CDR3 is made up of 13 amino acids. CDR3 sequence: CSGTGLSNTEAFF. The CDR3 DNA sequence: TGCAGCGGTACGGGACTTTCGAACACTGAAGCTTTCTTT.

This clone showed up just once. The rearrangement links TRBV6-6 to TRBJ1-2; TRBD1 agrees at 10 bases. Germline V gene sequence: CDR1 MNHNY, CDR2 SVGAGI (reference sequence). There are 14 residues in the CDR3. The ends lost 6 bases at V and 6 bases at J; junction bases unmatched: 7. The CDR3 bases are TGTGCCAGCAGCCTAGCGACAGGGGGCCATGGCTACACCTTC. This translates into CASSLATGGHGYTF.

The rearrangement joins TRBV5-4 to TRBJ1-3; D is uncertain. Germline-derived CDR1 and CDR2 are SGHNT and YYREEE (reference sequence). The CDR3 is made up of 11 amino acids. Trimming removed 2 bases at V and 8 bases at J, with 5 bases between. The CDR3 DNA reads as TGTGCCAGCAGCTTAGGTCACACCATATATTTT. This translates into CASSLGHTIYF.

V is TRBV5-1 and J is TRBJ2-5; D perhaps matches TRBD1 (6 bases). The CDR3 has 15 amino acids. V lost 7 bases, J lost 5 bases, and 21 bases lay in between. Germline assignment: CDR1 SGHRS and CDR2 YFSETQ. CDR3 nucleotide sequence: TGCGCCAGCGCACAGGGTACGCCGATCTTGGAGACCCAGTACTTC. Amino acid sequence: CASAQGTPILETQYF.

This chain uses TRBV5-8 with TRBJ1-1, with D uncertain. V dropped 0 bases and J dropped 2 bases, with 11 bases sitting between them. Germline V gives CDR1 SGHTS, CDR2 YDEGEE. This CDR3 has 15 amino acids. The DNA of the CDR3 is TGTGCCAGCAGCTTGGAACCAGGAGGTAACACTGAAGCTTTCTTT. Amino acids: CASSLEPGGNTEAFF.

The chain employs TRBV5-1 and TRBJ2-7, with 8 bases identical to TRBD2. Germline CDR1 and CDR2: SGHRS and YFSETQ. J was trimmed by 0 bases and V by 3 bases; bases with no gene match: 2. There are 14 residues in the CDR3. The DNA of the CDR3 is TGCGCCAGCAGCTCTAGCGGGCTCTCCTACGAGCAGTACTTC. Amino acid sequence: CASSSSGLSYEQYF.

The genes are TRBV5-1 and TRBJ2-7; no clear D. V shed 0 bases and J shed 1 base, with 8 bases lying between them. This CDR3 is 14 amino acids long. Germline V gene data show CDR1 as SGHRS and CDR2 as YFSETQ. The CDR3 here is CASSLGSQSYEQYF. The CDR3 DNA sequence: TGCGCCAGCAGCTTGGGCTCACAATCCTACGAGCAGTACTTC.

The V and J genes are TRBV4-2 and TRBJ2-1, with D perhaps TRBD2 (7 bases). Germline values: CDR1 LGHNA, CDR2 YNFKEQ. CDR3 length: 17 amino acids. The V end lost 1 base, the J end lost 2 bases, and 15 bases lay between the germline ends. This chain's CDR3 is CASSQALGAGAYNEQFF. The CDR3 nucleotides read TGTGCCAGCAGCCAAGCCCTGGGGGCGGGGGCCTACAATGAGCAGTTCTTC.

The rearrangement links TRBV7-3 to TRBJ2-7; 8 bases agree with TRBD2. The length of the CDR3 is 15 residues. Germline V gene data show CDR1 as SGHTA and CDR2 as FQGTGA. With V trimmed by 1 base and J by 2 bases, 4 bases remained unmatched. CDR3 protein: CASSLIGGDTYEQYF. The CDR3 DNA sequence: TGTGCCAGCAGCTTAATCGGGGGGGATACCTACGAGCAGTACTTC.

This clone was counted a single time. V gene TRBV5-4 combines with J gene TRBJ2-2; 9 positions agree with TRBD1. Germline trimming cut 5 bases from V and 1 base from J; bases unmatched to any gene: 3. This CDR3 spans 15 amino acids. The germline CDR1 and CDR2 sequences are SGHNT and YYREEE (reference sequence). The CDR3 region has the DNA TGTGCCAGCAGACAGGGACAGGGGAACACCGGGGAGCTGTTTTTT. Translated, it gives CASRQGQGNTGELFF. Variable domain in full (rest from reference TRBV5-4 and TRBJ2-2): ETGVTQSPTHLIKTRGQQVTLRCSSQSGHNTVSWYQQALGQGPQFIFQYYREEENGRGNFPPRFSGLQFPNYSSELNVNALELDDSALYLCASRQGQGNTGELFFGEGSRLTVL.

The rearrangement joins TRBV6-5 to TRBJ2-7; 7 bases fit TRBD2. J was trimmed by 5 bases and V by 8 bases; bases with no gene match: 12. CDR1 is MNHEY, CDR2 SVGAGI, per germline. This CDR3 region has 14 residues. CDR3 nucleotide sequence: TGTGCCAGCCGTGCGCGGGGGTGGACCGACGAGCAGTACTTC. Its translation: CASRARGWTDEQYF.

This clone was detected only once. V usage is TRBV7-2 and J usage is TRBJ1-3; TRBD1 might be the D (6 bases). The V end was cut by 5 bases, the J end by 0 bases, with 17 bases between. The length of the CDR3 is 17 residues. Germline assignment: CDR1 SGHTA and CDR2 FQGNSA. The CDR3 DNA reads TGTGCCAGCAGCCTAATGCCCCGACAGGACTCTGGAAACACCATATATTTT. Its protein product is CASSLMPRQDSGNTIYF.

CDR3 in amino acids: CASSHPTGGGSYGYTF. The DNA for the CDR3 is TGCGCCAGCAGCCACCCGACAGGGGGGGGTAGCTATGGCTACACCTTC. This rearrangement joins TRBV4-1 to TRBJ1-2; the match to TRBD1 covers 9 bases. Looked up from germline, CDR1 is MGHRA and CDR2 is YSYEKL. There are 16 residues in the CDR3. The V gene end was trimmed by 3 bases and the J gene end by 4 bases; junction bases not matched to a gene: 9.

The CDR3: CASSASVIAGVSEQFF. In DNA, the CDR3 is TGTGCCAGCAGCGCGTCCGTGATAGCGGGAGTGAGTGAGCAGTTCTTC. The V call is TRBV9, the J call TRBJ2-1; 9 bases match TRBD2. CDR3 length: 16 residues. Germline loops: CDR1 SGDLS, CDR2 YYNGEE. The junction had 13 bases not matched to a gene; V was cut back by 3 bases and J by 9 bases.

This clone appeared once. The V gene is TRBV5-4, the J gene TRBJ2-5, with 7 bases aligning to TRBD2. V trimming: 3 bases; J trimming: 4 bases; junction bases outside the gene matches: 15. This CDR3 contains 17 residues. Germline loops: CDR1 SGHNT, CDR2 YYREEE (reference sequence). The CDR3 protein is CASSSPLGGSSGETQYF. The DNA for the CDR3 is TGTGCCAGCAGCTCCCCCCTGGGCGGGAGTTCAGGAGAGACCCAGTACTTC. Full variable domain (rest looked up from reference TRBV5-4 and TRBJ2-5): ETGVTQSPTHLIKTRGQQVTLRCSSQSGHNTVSWYQQALGQGPQFIFQYYREEENGRGNFPPRFSGLQFPNYSSELNVNALELDDSALYLCASSSPLGGSSGETQYFGPGTRLLVL.

The chain uses TRBV19 and TRBJ2-7, with TRBD1 matching over 8 bases. The CDR3 is made up of 17 amino acids. V shed 1 base and J 2 bases; nucleotides not matched to a gene: 10. Germline V gives CDR1 LNHDA, CDR2 SQIVND (reference sequence). The CDR3 loop is CASSIGVGQGAAYEQYF. CDR3 DNA: TGTGCCAGTAGTATAGGCGTAGGCCAGGGGGCGGCCTACGAGCAGTACTTC.